Sequencing of this TCR beta chain was carried out in a study of shared clonotypes between healthy human individuals. This CDR3 has 13 amino acids. CDR1 and CDR2 (germline): SEHNR, FQNEAQ (reference sequence). V shed 3 bases and J shed 5 bases, with 9 bases lying between them. Healthy and HIV-negative, the adult donors had no recent acute infections or vaccinations. A CD45RA-negative memory subset and a CD45RA+ naive subset were separated from the CD4+ cells. The protocol was immunoSEQ multiplex PCR, while the TCRdb copy is restricted to in-frame clones and leaves out a portion. The sample contains hundreds of thousands of clones, approximately 73% of which appear only once.

The sample taken for sequencing was memory CD4+ T cells sorted from blood. The sample's subset: CD45RA-negative fraction. The TCR was taken from a woman aged 25 to 45 in good health. The chain recombines TRBV7-9 with TRBJ2-3; D is uncertain. The CDR3 region has the DNA TGTGCCAGCAGCTTTGGGTCAGGAGATACGCAGTATTTT. Amino acid sequence: CASSFGSGDTQYF.